This TCR beta chain was observed in a study of shared clonotypes between healthy human individuals. Findings and caveats of the study: The four-donor shared clonotypes exceeded non-shared clonotypes in generation probability, with non-shared ones scoring lower. Shared clonotypes: about 5.3% naive CD4, around 3.5% naive CD8, 2.3% memory CD4, approximately 0.41% memory CD8. There were few donors, and this limited the genetic and exposure-history diversity represented.

Every subset's genomic DNA went evenly onto several immunoSEQ plates. The assay was immunoSEQ multiplex PCR, and TCRdb's table has in-frame clones only and misses some. The table includes roughly 2 million clones, about 95% detected once. Trimming left V 8 bases short and J 3 bases short, with 11 bases between. This CDR3 has 12 residues. Germline CDR1 is MNHEY and CDR2 is SMNVEV (reference sequence). Notes on this clone: Antigen specificity is unknown.

Naive CD8 isolation took CD45RO-negative cells positively selected for CCR7 and excluded terminally differentiated effector memory CD45RA+ cells. Sequencing was done on a sample of naive CD8+ T cells sorted from blood. This TCR came from a man between 18 and 29 years old in good health. The J gene is TRBJ2-7, the V gene TRBV27, with D perhaps matching TRBD2 (5 bases). The CDR3 sequence is CASGESRYEQYF. CDR3 bases: TGTGCCAGCGGGGAGAGTCGCTACGAGCAGTACTTC.